This T cell receptor (beta chain) was sequenced in a study of blood T cell repertoires in COVID-19. Study summary: Sites across the United States, Italy and Spain contributed samples from acute and convalescent COVID-19.

Original data processing: Estimation of nucleated cell counts was performed using reference gene primer amplification. Data came from immunoSEQ multiplex PCR; TCRdb stores just in-frame clones and leaves some out. The D gene and trimming were derived from the DNA, and the V and J assignments and clone size from that table. The sample comprises around 75,000 clones, about 90% of which are singletons, and 5.3% rests with the top ten. Germline V gene lookup returns CDR1 ENHRY and CDR2 SYGVKD. J was trimmed by 5 bases and V by 6 bases; bases with no gene match: 8. This CDR3 is built from 15 residues. Material for sequencing was peripheral blood. V is TRBV10-3 and J is TRBJ2-7, with TRBD2 matching 12 bases. This TCR came from a man aged 45-65 years with acute or convalescent COVID-19. This chain's CDR3 is CAIRTTSGRVDEQYF. CDR3 DNA: TGTGCCATCAGAACGACTAGCGGGAGAGTGGACGAGCAGTACTTC.